The TCR beta chain described here comes from a study of post-analysis software for immune sequencing data. Study outcomes and limitations: Comparison of patients with controls showed roughly five TRBV segments more frequent in patients, TRBV5-6, TRBV5-1 and TRBV20-1 among them. Batch-matched samples strongly co-clustered by F measure.

The library was made from cDNA and included unique molecular identifiers. Starting from around 1 to 10 million T cells, the study yielded roughly 0.5 million cDNA molecules. TCRdb analysed the PCR reads with MiXCR anew, one entry per CDR3 protein. Of around 500,000 distinct CDR3 sequences in the sample, 30% to 40% are singletons; the top ten hold approximately 5.4%. This clonotype was observed a single time. What it binds is unknown. A junction boundary mismatches the germline segment, possibly from a read error. The CDR3 covers 15 residues. In germline, CDR1 is SEHNR, CDR2 FQNEAQ (reference sequence).

Material: blood. V and J are TRBV7-9 and TRBJ2-6; D is undetermined. This receptor was taken from a girl aged 2-17 years with multiple sclerosis. The CDR3 DNA is TGTGCCAGCAGCCCAACGCCCTCTGTGGCCAACGTCCTGACTTTC. Translated, it gives CASSPTPSVANVLTF.